The rows below give T cell receptor beta chains drawn from one sample of a study of blood T cells in healthy people across ages. MiXCR, run by TCRdb on the 5' RACE reads, gives a single entry per CDR3 protein. The table shows 800,000 to 950,000 distinct CDR3 sequences, with approximately 35% occurring only once. Sequenced material: blood. Source of these receptors: a man aged 18-30 years in good health. Both conserved end residues are part of each CDR3. The D gene is left open where the match is weak. Not every row has a clone size; where given, it reads once, few, many or a size class.

>TRBJ2-1|TRBV19|.|.
TGTGCCAGTTGCGACTTCCACTCCTACAATGAGCAGTTCTTC
CASCDFHSYNEQFF
>TRBJ1-1|TRBV3-1|TRBD1|.
TGTGCCAGCAGCCAAGGTCAGACAGGGGGCTTGAGTGAAGCTTTCTTT
CASSQGQTGGLSEAFF
>TRBJ1-6|TRBV27|TRBD1|.
TGTGCCAGCAGTATGGACAGGGCAAAGGATAATTCACCCCTCCACTTT
CASSMDRAKDNSPLHF
>TRBJ2-1|TRBV12-3/TRBV12-4|.|.
TGTGCCAGCAGTTCAACAGGGCGGGATGAGCAGTTCTTC
CASSSTGRDEQFF
>TRBJ1-1|TRBV12-3/TRBV12-4|.|.
TGTGCCAGTAGTTTCAGCCCGGGTCCGGGGGCTAATACTGAAGCTTTCTTT
CASSFSPGPGANTEAFF
>TRBJ2-5|TRBV4-1|.|once
TGCGCCAGCAGCCATCTTCGGGGGCAAGAGACCAAGTACTTC
CASSHLRGQETKYF
>TRBJ2-7|TRBV27|.|.
TGTGCCAGCAGTCCTCCCGACAGGTTCTACAATGAGCAGTACTTC
CASSPPDRFYNEQYF
>TRBJ2-3|TRBV7-9|.|.
TGTGCCAGCAGCAGGGATGGCGGGGGCATCACAGATACGCAGTATTTT
CASSRDGGGITDTQYF
>TRBJ2-5|TRBV11-2|.|.
TGTGCCAGCAGCTTAGATCGAACAGGGTATAAGCAGTACTTC
CASSLDRTGYKQYF
>TRBJ2-5|TRBV6-5|.|.
TGTGCCAGCAGCGGACTCACCCAAGAGACCCAGTACTTC
CASSGLTQETQYF
>TRBJ2-7|TRBV28|.|.
TGTGCCAGCAGCAAGTCCTGGGGGGCTAACTACAATGAGCAGTACTTC
CASSKSWGANYNEQYF
>TRBJ2-5|TRBV20-1|TRBD2|.
TGCAGTGCTGCTAGCGGGGAGAACGAAGAGACCCAGTACTTC
CSAASGENEETQYF
>TRBJ2-3|TRBV27|TRBD1|.
TGTGCCAGCACGACAGGGGGCTTCACAGATACGCAGTATTTT
CASTTGGFTDTQYF
>TRBJ1-5|TRBV27|.|few
TGTGCCAGCAGTTTTGGAGCAGGGCGGCCCCAGCATTTT
CASSFGAGRPQHF
>TRBJ2-5|TRBV20-1|.|.
TGCAGTGCTGTACCACTAGGAACGCAATTAGAGACCCAGTACTTC
CSAVPLGTQLETQYF
>TRBJ2-7|TRBV12-3/TRBV12-4|.|few
TGTGTCAGCAGTCCCGACAGCCCTCCTTATGGGGAGCAGTACTTC
CVSSPDSPPYGEQYF
>TRBJ2-7|TRBV6-5|.|.
TGTGCCAGCAGTCCAAGGGCTTTCTACGAGCAGTACTTC
CASSPRAFYEQYF
>TRBJ2-5|TRBV5-4|.|few
TGTGCCAGCAGCTTGGATATTAAAGAGACCCAGTACTTC
CASSLDIKETQYF
>TRBJ2-3|TRBV2|.|few
TGTGCCAGCAGTGACCAGGGCTCAGATACGCAGTATTTT
CASSDQGSDTQYF
>TRBJ2-1|TRBV4-3|TRBD2|many
TGCGCCAGCAGCCAAGGAGAGGGACTAGCGACCAATGAGCAGTTCTTC
CASSQGEGLATNEQFF
>TRBJ1-2|TRBV20-1|TRBD1|.
TGCAGTGCTAGCGACAGGGGGCCCAACTATGGCTACACCTTC
CSASDRGPNYGYTF
>TRBJ1-5|TRBV7-9|.|few
TGTGCCAGCAGTCTAGGGGCCAGCCTTGGCAATCAGCCCCAGCATTTT
CASSLGASLGNQPQHF
>TRBJ2-1|TRBV5-1|.|few
TGCGCCAGCAGCTGGGACTCGGGCAATGAGCAGTTCTTC
CASSWDSGNEQFF
>TRBJ1-1|TRBV30|TRBD1|few
TGTGCCAGAACTCAGGGACAGATGAACACTGAAGCTTTCTTT
CARTQGQMNTEAFF
>TRBJ2-2|TRBV6-2/TRBV6-3|.|few
TGTGCCAGCAGTTACTCCAAGGGAACCGGGGAGCTGTTTTTT
CASSYSKGTGELFF
>TRBJ2-3|TRBV2|TRBD2|.
TGTGCCAGCAGTCCTCCAAGCGGGGAGGGAGATACGCAGTGTTTT
CASSPPSGEGDTQCF
>TRBJ2-6|TRBV6-2/TRBV6-3|.|once
TGTGCCAGCAGTTCCTACTCCCCTAGGGAGTCTGGGGCCAACGTCCTGACTTTC
CASSSYSPRESGANVLTF
>TRBJ2-3|TRBV15|TRBD2|.
TGTGCCACCAGCAGGGACTATAGCGGGGGAAGCACAGATACGCAGTATTTT
CATSRDYSGGSTDTQYF
>TRBJ2-3|TRBV29-1|.|few
TGCAGCGTTGAAGAAACGGGTATGACGCAGTATTTT
CSVEETGMTQYF
>TRBJ1-1|TRBV5-1|.|.
TGCGCCAGCAGCTGGGGGCCGGGGGGGAACACTGAAGCTTTCTTT
CASSWGPGGNTEAFF
>TRBJ2-1|TRBV20-1|.|many
TGCAGTGCTAGTGAGCGGGACAATGAGCAGTTCTTC
CSASERDNEQFF
>TRBJ2-2|TRBV12-3/TRBV12-4|.|.
TGTGCCAGCAGTTTCACAACGAACACCGGGGAGCTGTTTTTT
CASSFTTNTGELFF
>TRBJ2-3|TRBV9|.|few
TGTGCCAGCAGCGTAGGAGGGCAGAGAGGAACAGATACGCAGTATTTT
CASSVGGQRGTDTQYF
>TRBJ2-1|TRBV20-1|.|few
TGCAGTGCTAGAGATTACGACAGGAAGGGAGCTGGGGAGCAGTTCTTC
CSARDYDRKGAGEQFF
>TRBJ2-7|TRBV5-1|TRBD2|.
TGCGCCAGCAGCTTGGAAGCGGGGTCCGGCTCCTACGAGCAGTACTTC
CASSLEAGSGSYEQYF
>TRBJ2-2|TRBV13|.|.
TGTGCCAGCAGCGGACGACAACTACCGAACACCGGGGAGCTGTTTTTT
CASSGRQLPNTGELFF
>TRBJ1-1|TRBV4-1|.|.
TGCGCCAGCAGCCAAGAGAATGCGGGACAAATGAACACTGAAGCTTTCTTT
CASSQENAGQMNTEAFF
>TRBJ2-3|TRBV6-1|.|once
TGTGCCAGCAGCTCCGCCCCGGGCAGGCTAGTTTGGGATACGCAGTATTTT
CASSSAPGRLVWDTQYF
>TRBJ2-3|TRBV20-1|.|.
TGCAGTGCTAGAGGCCAAGGTGCGGGGACTCCTGGGGATACGCAGTATTTT
CSARGQGAGTPGDTQYF
>TRBJ2-1|TRBV7-2|TRBD2|.
TGTGCCAGCAGCCAGACTAGCGAGGGGGAGCAGTTCTTC
CASSQTSEGEQFF
>TRBJ1-1|TRBV4-2|TRBD1|few
TGTGCCAGCAGCCCAGGACAGGGCGATTTGAACACTGAAGCTTTCTTT
CASSPGQGDLNTEAFF
>TRBJ2-7|TRBV12-3/TRBV12-4|.|many
TGTGCCAGCAGTTTAGCGCAAGTAACCGGGGAGCAGTACTTC
CASSLAQVTGEQYF
>TRBJ2-1|TRBV20-1|TRBD2|.
TGCAGTGCCGAACTAGCGTCCTACAATGAGCAGTTCTTC
CSAELASYNEQFF
>TRBJ2-3|TRBV20-1|.|few
TGCAGTGCCCGAGACAGAAACACAGATACGCAGTATTTT
CSARDRNTDTQYF
>TRBJ2-7|TRBV2|.|few
TGTGCCAGCAGTGAAGTCACCTACAATGAGCAGTACTTC
CASSEVTYNEQYF
>TRBJ2-3|TRBV29-1|TRBD1|few
TGCAGCGCCAGCGGACAGGGGGCTTCTAACTACTACGATACGCAGTATTTT
CSASGQGASNYYDTQYF
>TRBJ2-3|TRBV19|TRBD1|many
TGTGCCAGTAGTATAGATCTTCGCGGGACAGGGACCGAAGTTGGCACAGATACGCAGTATTTT
CASSIDLRGTGTEVGTDTQYF
>TRBJ1-1|TRBV18|TRBD1|few
TGTGCCAGCTCACCAACCGGACAGGGGGTTTTGAACACTGAAGCTTTCTTT
CASSPTGQGVLNTEAFF
>TRBJ2-7|TRBV30|.|.
TGTGCCTGGAAGGCCCGTCGAGGGCGACCCTACGAGCAGTACTTC
CAWKARRGRPYEQYF
>TRBJ1-2|TRBV3-1|TRBD1|many
TGTGCCAGCAGCGCCACAGGGGGTGGCTACACCTTC
CASSATGGGYTF
>TRBJ1-1|TRBV7-2|TRBD1|few
TGTGCCAGCAGCGCCCGGACAGGAAAGATGAACACTGAAGCTTTCTTT
CASSARTGKMNTEAFF
>TRBJ1-1|TRBV25-1|TRBD1|few
TGTGCCAGCAGTGGGGCAGGGACAGGGGTTTTGTTGAACACTGAAGCTTTCTTT
CASSGAGTGVLLNTEAFF
>TRBJ2-5|TRBV11-2|.|few
TGTGCCAGCAGCTTAGATCCTCGGGAAATGGGGACCCAGTACTTC
CASSLDPREMGTQYF
>TRBJ2-4|TRBV27|.|.
TGTGCCAGCAGTTTAGTACCTCCCCGGGGGCTAGCCAAAAACATTCAGTACTTC
CASSLVPPRGLAKNIQYF
>TRBJ2-3|TRBV5-5|TRBD1|many
TGTGCCAGCAGCCCGACAGGGCCTAGCACAGATACGCAGTATTTT
CASSPTGPSTDTQYF
>TRBJ2-5|TRBV6-2/TRBV6-3|.|.
TGTGCCAGCCGGCGACAGGCAAGGGGCAATGAGCAGTACTTC
CASRRQARGNEQYF
>TRBJ1-2|TRBV6-1|TRBD1|.
TGTGCCAGCAGGGACCGGACAGGGGCCAACTATGGCTACACCTTC
CASRDRTGANYGYTF
>TRBJ2-3|TRBV28|TRBD2|few
TGTGCCAGCAGACCCACGACTAGCGGGGTGGCAGATACGCAGTATTTT
CASRPTTSGVADTQYF
>TRBJ2-7|TRBV7-8|.|few
TGTGCCAGCAGCTTAGCTGAGGGTAACGAGCAGTACTTC
CASSLAEGNEQYF
>TRBJ1-4|TRBV7-9|TRBD1|.
TGTGCCAGCAGTTCTACAGGGGGAACTAATGAAAAACTGTTTTTT
CASSSTGGTNEKLFF